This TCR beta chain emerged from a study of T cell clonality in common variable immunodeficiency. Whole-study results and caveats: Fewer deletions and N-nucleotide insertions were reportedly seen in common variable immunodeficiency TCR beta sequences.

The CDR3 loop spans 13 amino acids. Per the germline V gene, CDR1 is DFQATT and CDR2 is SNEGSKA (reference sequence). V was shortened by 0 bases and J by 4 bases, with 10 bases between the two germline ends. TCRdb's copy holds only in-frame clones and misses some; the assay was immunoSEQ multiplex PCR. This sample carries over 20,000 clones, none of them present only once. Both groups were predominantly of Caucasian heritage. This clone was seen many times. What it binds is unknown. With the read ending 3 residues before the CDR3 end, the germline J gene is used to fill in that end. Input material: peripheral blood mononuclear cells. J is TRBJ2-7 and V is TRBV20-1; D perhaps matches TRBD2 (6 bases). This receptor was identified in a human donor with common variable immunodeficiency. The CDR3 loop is CSARDGRDYEQYF. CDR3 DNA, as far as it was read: TGCAGTGCTAGAGATGGGCGGGATTACGAG.